This T cell receptor beta chain was profiled in a study of response to subunit inactivated influenza vaccine. Study conclusions and caveats: Authors proposed each seasonal influenza vaccination draws in few new T cells.

This clonotype was detected a few times. The antigen is undetermined. This CDR3 region has 14 residues. V dropped 5 bases and J dropped 8 bases, with 16 bases sitting between them. The germline V gene has CDR1 SGHRS and CDR2 YFSETQ. TCRdb recomputed calls from the RT-PCR reads with MiXCR, one row per CDR3 protein. The sample holds about 520,000 distinct CDR3 sequences, approximately 24% seen once. The chain is built from TRBV5-1 and TRBJ2-2, with a weak D call TRBD1 (6 bases). The starting material was CD4+ T cells sorted from PBMCs, obtained more than 4 days after vaccination. The clonotype comes from a man aged 50-60 years who received an inactivated influenza vaccine. CDR3 sequence: CASSYQGSEGELFF. The DNA of the CDR3 is TGCGCCAGCAGTTATCAGGGGAGCGAAGGGGAGCTGTTTTTT.